One and the same sample provided the 7 T cell receptor beta chains below, sequenced in a study of type 1 regulatory T cells. TCRdb fed the reads into MiXCR, producing one record per CDR3 protein. The sample records over 55,000 distinct CDR3 sequences, 45% to 50% being singletons. These receptors are not linked to any known antigen. Specimen: cultured non-Tr1 T cells, either the whole culture or a sorted T cell fraction (not recorded which). The receptors derive from a human donor in good health.

This clonotype was found once. This sequence joins TRBV4-3 and TRBJ1-6; D not resolved. The germline gives CDR1 LGHNA, CDR2 YSLEER. V was clipped by 4 bases and J by 7 bases, with 14 bases between them. The CDR3 has 15 residues. CDR3 nucleotides: TGCGCCAGCAGCCGAGTTGGGAGTTACAATTCACCCCTCCACTTT. Amino acids: CASSRVGSYNSPLHF.

Concerning this clonotype itself: This may be a read error: a much more frequent sequence differs by one nucleotide. In nucleotides, the CDR3 is TGTGCCGGCAGAGGGACAGGGAGAGGCTATGGCTACACCTTC. Encoded protein: CAGRGTGRGYGYTF. This chain links TRBV6-2 or TRBV6-3 with TRBJ1-2; 9 bases match TRBD1. The CDR3 spans 14 residues. Germline loops: CDR1 MNHEY, CDR2 SVGEGT.

The chain is built from TRBV27 and TRBJ2-7; possibly TRBD2 for D (5 bases). The CDR3 is 12 residues long. The V end was cut by 3 bases, the J end by 4 bases, with 7 bases between. Germline CDR1 and CDR2: MNHEY and SMNVEV (reference sequence). The CDR3 coding sequence is TGTGCCAGCAGTTTTCGGGGTTACGAGCAGTACTTC. Translated, it gives CASSFRGYEQYF.

This clonotype was seen more than once but under ten times. The V and J genes are TRBV6-6 and TRBJ1-5; tentatively, D is TRBD1 (5 bases). Between the trimmed V and J ends, which lost 10 bases and 0 bases, there was a span of 16 bases. The CDR3 loop spans 15 amino acids. CDR1 is MNHNY, CDR2 SVGAGI, per germline (reference sequence). In DNA, the CDR3 is TGTGCCACCCGATCGGGAGGGGTTAGCAATCAGCCCCAGCATTTT. This sequence encodes CATRSGGVSNQPQHF.

This chain joins TRBV24-1 and TRBJ1-1; D is possibly TRBD1 (6 bases). Germline CDR1 KGHDR, CDR2 SFDVKD. With 4 bases removed from V and 8 bases from J, the gap between germline ends came to 16 bases. The CDR3 loop spans 14 amino acids. The CDR3 DNA is TGTGCCACCAGTGACCAGGGGTCCCCACGGGAAGCTTTCTTT. It specifies CATSDQGSPREAFF.

The chain links TRBV20-1 to TRBJ2-1; TRBD1 agrees at 7 bases. Germline CDR1 is DFQATT and CDR2 is SNEGSKA (reference sequence). V dropped 5 bases and J dropped 8; count of bases not matched to a gene: 9. This CDR3 comprises 13 residues. CDR3 amino acids: CSAPRQGFDEQFF. CDR3 in DNA: TGCAGTGCTCCTCGACAGGGTTTCGATGAGCAGTTCTTC.

The rearrangement joins TRBV20-1 to TRBJ2-7, with TRBD1 matching over 8 bases. V shed 2 bases, J shed 8 bases, and the junction held 5 bases outside the gene matches. CDR3 size: 12 residues. Germline V gene lookup returns CDR1 DFQATT and CDR2 SNEGSKA (reference sequence). CDR3 in DNA: TGCAGTGCTAGACAGGGGGCAAGCAAGCAGTACTTC. It yields the protein CSARQGASKQYF.